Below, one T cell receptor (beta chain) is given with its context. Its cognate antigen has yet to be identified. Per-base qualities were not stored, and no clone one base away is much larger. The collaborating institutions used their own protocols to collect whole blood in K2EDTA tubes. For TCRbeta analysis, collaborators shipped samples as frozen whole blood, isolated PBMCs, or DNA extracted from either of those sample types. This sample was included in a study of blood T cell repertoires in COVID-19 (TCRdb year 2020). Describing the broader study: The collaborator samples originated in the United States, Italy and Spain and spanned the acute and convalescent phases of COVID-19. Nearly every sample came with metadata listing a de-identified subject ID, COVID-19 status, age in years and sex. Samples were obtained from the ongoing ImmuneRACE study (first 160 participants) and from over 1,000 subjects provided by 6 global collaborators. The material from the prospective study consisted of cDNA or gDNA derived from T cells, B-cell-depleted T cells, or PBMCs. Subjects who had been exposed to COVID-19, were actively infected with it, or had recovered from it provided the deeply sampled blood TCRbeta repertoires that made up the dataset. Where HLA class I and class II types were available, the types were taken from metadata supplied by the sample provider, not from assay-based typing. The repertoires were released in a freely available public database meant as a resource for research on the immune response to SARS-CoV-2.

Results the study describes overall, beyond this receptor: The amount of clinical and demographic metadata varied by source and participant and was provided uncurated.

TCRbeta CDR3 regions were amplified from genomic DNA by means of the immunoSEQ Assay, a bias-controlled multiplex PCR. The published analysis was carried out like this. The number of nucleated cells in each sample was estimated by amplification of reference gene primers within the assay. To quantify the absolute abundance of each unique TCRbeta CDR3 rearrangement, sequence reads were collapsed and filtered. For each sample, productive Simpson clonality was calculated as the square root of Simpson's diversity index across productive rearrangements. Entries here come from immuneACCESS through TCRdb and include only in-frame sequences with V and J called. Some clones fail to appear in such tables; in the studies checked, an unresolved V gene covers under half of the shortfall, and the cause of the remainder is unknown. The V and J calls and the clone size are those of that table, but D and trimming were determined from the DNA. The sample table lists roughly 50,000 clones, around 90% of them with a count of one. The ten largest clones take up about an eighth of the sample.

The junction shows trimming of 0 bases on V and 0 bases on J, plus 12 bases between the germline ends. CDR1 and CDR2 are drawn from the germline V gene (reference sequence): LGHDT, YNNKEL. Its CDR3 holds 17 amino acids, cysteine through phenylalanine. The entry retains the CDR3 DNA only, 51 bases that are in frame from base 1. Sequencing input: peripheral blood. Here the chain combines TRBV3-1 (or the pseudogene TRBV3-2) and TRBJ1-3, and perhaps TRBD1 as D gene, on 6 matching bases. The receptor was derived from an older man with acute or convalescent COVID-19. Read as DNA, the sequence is TGTGCCAGCAGCCAAGATAGTACAGGGAGCTCTGGAAACACCATATATTTT. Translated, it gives CASSQDSTGSSGNTIYF.